The 22 T cell receptor beta chains in this list originate from one sample, sequenced in a study of a mutant IDH1 vaccine in newly diagnosed glioma. Time point here: baseline, week 1 (first vaccination visit). Treatment: pre-vaccination baseline after standard-of-care therapy. Profiling relied on immunoSEQ multiplex PCR, and the TCRdb table lists in-frame clones only, not all of them. The repertoire holds around 92,000 clones, with about 90% as singletons. Here the sequenced sample was PBMCs, taken from a glioma patient treated with radiotherapy, temozolomide or both. Receptor source: a woman aged 50 to 65 with glioma.

This chain uses TRBV6-6 with TRBJ1-5, with 9 bases aligning to TRBD1. CDR3 length equals 14 residues. J gave up 11 bases and V 4 bases, and 9 bases lay outside the gene matches. Germline V gene sequence: CDR1 MNHNY, CDR2 SVGAGI (reference sequence). CDR3 in DNA: TGTGCCAGCAGTTCCGGACAGGGGTCAGGGGCCCAGCATTTT. Its translation is CASSSGQGSGAQHF.

The chain uses TRBV25-1 and TRBJ2-7, with TRBD2 as a possible D gene (5 bases). The CDR3 has 14 amino acids. V was cut by 4 bases and J by 7 bases, with 17 bases left in between. Germline V gene lookup returns CDR1 MGHDK and CDR2 SYGVNS. The CDR3 DNA is TGTGCCAGCAGTGTCCAGGCGGGTTACGGGGAGCAGTACTTC. Translating gives CASSVQAGYGEQYF.

The chain has TRBV6-5 and TRBJ1-1; 7 bases map to TRBD1. Germline CDR1 is MNHEY and CDR2 is SVGAGI. The CDR3 is made up of 14 amino acids. V gave up 5 bases and J gave up 1 base; unmatched junction bases: 4. This CDR3 reads CASSRRTGNTEAFF. In DNA, the CDR3 is TGTGCCAGCAGTCGAAGGACAGGGAACACTGAAGCTTTCTTT.

The chain carries TRBV2 and TRBJ2-1; no clear D gene. With 2 bases removed from V and 13 bases from J, the gap between germline ends came to 12 bases. The length of the CDR3 is 12 residues. Germline V gene data show CDR1 as SNHLY and CDR2 as FYNNEI. The DNA for the CDR3 is TGTGCCAGCAGTGAATATGGGTCAGATCAGTTCTTC. Translation gives CASSEYGSDQFF.

The chain links TRBV9 to TRBJ1-1; weak D call: TRBD1 (5 bases). In germline, CDR1 is SGDLS, CDR2 YYNGEE. V was clipped by 0 bases and J by 7 bases, with 7 bases between them. The CDR3 is made up of 12 amino acids. The CDR3 is CASSVVGGEAFF. The CDR3 DNA reads TGTGCCAGCAGCGTAGTCGGGGGTGAAGCTTTCTTT.

J is TRBJ2-5 and V is TRBV5-4; D tentatively fits TRBD1 or TRBD2 (6 bases each). V lost 4 bases to trimming and J lost 1 base, with 11 bases between them. Germline assignment: CDR1 SGHNT and CDR2 YYREEE (reference sequence). This CDR3 has 14 residues. In DNA form, the CDR3 reads TGTGCCAGCAGCGGAGGGACATCCCAAGAGACCCAGTACTTC. Encoded protein: CASSGGTSQETQYF. Complete variable domain (other parts from reference TRBV5-4 and TRBJ2-5): ETGVTQSPTHLIKTRGQQVTLRCSSQSGHNTVSWYQQALGQGPQFIFQYYREEENGRGNFPPRFSGLQFPNYSSELNVNALELDDSALYLCASSGGTSQETQYFGPGTRLLVL.

The V gene is TRBV7-9, the J gene TRBJ2-5; D remains ambiguous. The DNA end lines up better with TRBJ2-7; the J call may be wrong. The germline gives CDR1 SEHNR, CDR2 FQNEAQ (reference sequence). This CDR3 region has 14 residues. This chain's CDR3 is CASSHTDTSYEQYF. The CDR3 bases are TGTGCCAGCAGCCATACCGATACGTCCTACGAGCAGTACTTC.

The chain joins TRBV9 to TRBJ1-5; D is undetermined. V shed 0 bases and J shed 4 bases, with 5 bases lying between them. In germline, CDR1 is SGDLS, CDR2 YYNGEE. CDR3 length equals 13 residues. The CDR3 here is CASSVGENQPQHF. CDR3 bases: TGTGCCAGCAGCGTAGGGGAAAATCAGCCCCAGCATTTT.

The J gene is TRBJ1-3, the V gene TRBV12-5; no clear D gene. This CDR3 comprises 14 residues. Germline assignment: CDR1 LGHNT and CDR2 FRNRAP. V lost 1 base to trimming and J lost 0 bases, with 4 bases between them. The CDR3 sequence is CASGLGLSGNTIYF. CDR3 DNA: TGTGCTAGTGGTTTGGGCCTCTCTGGAAACACCATATATTTT.

This clone was seen a single time. The chain employs TRBV27 and TRBJ2-7; 8 bases line up with TRBD1. CDR3 length equals 15 residues. In germline, CDR1 is MNHEY, CDR2 SMNVEV (reference sequence). The V gene end was trimmed by 1 base and the J gene end by 2 bases; junction bases not matched to a gene: 4. As DNA, the CDR3 is TGTGCCAGCAGTTTATGGACAGGGTCTGCCTACGAGCAGTACTTC. Translated: CASSLWTGSAYEQYF.

This chain uses TRBV5-6 with TRBJ1-5, with no clear D. Germline V CDR1 and CDR2: SGHDT, YYEEEE. This CDR3 is 13 amino acids long. The ends were cut back, 4 bases at V and 4 bases at J, with 9 bases in the middle. The CDR3, as DNA: TGTGCCAGCAGCCGAGGAGGAAATCAGCCCCAGCATTTT. It translates to CASSRGGNQPQHF.

The V and J genes are TRBV28 and TRBJ1-1; D unclear. The CDR3 runs to 13 residues. Germline V gene sequence: CDR1 MDHEN, CDR2 SYDVKM. V gave up 7 bases and J gave up 3 bases, with 12 bases separating them. The CDR3 bases are TGTGCCAGCACCGCCTCCGGGTACACTGAAGCTTTCTTT. It is translated as CASTASGYTEAFF.

The J gene is TRBJ2-1, the V gene TRBV27; 7 bases align to TRBD2. In germline, CDR1 is MNHEY, CDR2 SMNVEV (reference sequence). J was trimmed by 11 bases and V by 8 bases; bases with no gene match: 18. CDR3 length equals 15 residues. The CDR3 loop reads CASRPGRAILFQQFF. Here the CDR3 DNA reads TGTGCCAGCCGTCCGGGGAGGGCAATTCTTTTCCAGCAGTTCTTC.

In DNA, the CDR3 is TGTGCCAGCAAGGGTGCTAGCGGGAATACAGATACGCAGTATTTT. As protein: CASKGASGNTDTQYF. V and J are TRBV6-1 and TRBJ2-3, with 9 bases aligning to TRBD2. The junction had 8 bases not matched to a gene; V was cut back by 7 bases and J by 3 bases. CDR1 and CDR2 (germline): MNHNS, SASEGT. There are 15 residues in the CDR3.

The rearrangement joins TRBV11-2 to TRBJ2-3; D gene unclear. The CDR3 length is 13 residues. Trimming took off 2 bases at V and 4 bases at J, with 7 bases between the two ends. Germline lookup yields CDR1 SGHAT and CDR2 FQNNGV. The CDR3 DNA follows: TGTGCCAGCAGCTTAAGACGCGCAGATACGCAGTATTTT. Residues: CASSLRRADTQYF.

CDR3 coding DNA: TGTGCCTGGACGTCAGGGCCGACCACACGCACAGATACGCAGTATTTT. This gives the protein CAWTSGPTTRTDTQYF. The V call is TRBV30, the J call TRBJ2-3, with a possible D match to TRBD1 (5 bases). Looked up from germline, CDR1 is GTSNPN and CDR2 is SVGIG (reference sequence). CDR3 size: 16 residues. Trimming shortened V by 4 bases and J by 1 base, and 18 bases separated the two germline ends.

The CDR3, as DNA: TGCAGCGTTGTTGGGGTTGGAAACACCATATATTTT. Amino acids: CSVVGVGNTIYF. The chain links TRBV29-1 to TRBJ1-3; D is unclear. Germline V gene lookup returns CDR1 SQVTM and CDR2 ANQGSEA. This CDR3 has 12 residues. V was shortened by 4 bases and J by 3 bases, with 7 bases between the two germline ends. The full variable domain, rest sourced from reference TRBV29-1 and TRBJ1-3, is SAVISQKPSRDICQRGTSLTIQCQVDSQVTMMFWYRQQPGQSLTLIATANQGSEATYESGFVIDKFPISRPNLTFSTLTVSNMSPEDSSIYLCSVVGVGNTIYFGEGSWLTVV.

The J gene is TRBJ2-7, the V gene TRBV7-9; D is possibly TRBD2 (5 bases). The CDR3 runs 12 residues. CDR1 and CDR2 from the germline V gene are SEHNR and FQNEAQ (reference sequence). The ends were cut back, 2 bases at V and 3 bases at J, with 5 bases in the middle. This CDR3 is CASSLSGYEQYF. The CDR3 nucleotides are TGTGCCAGCAGCTTAAGCGGCTACGAGCAGTACTTC.

This sequence joins TRBV14 and TRBJ2-1, with 9 bases lining up with TRBD1. In germline, CDR1 is SGHDN, CDR2 FVKESK. This CDR3 is built from 15 residues. V shed 4 bases, J shed 7 bases, and the junction held 8 bases outside the gene matches. Here the CDR3 DNA reads TGTGCCAGCAGCCCCCGGGACAGGGTACTAAATGAGCAGTTCTTC. Encoded protein: CASSPRDRVLNEQFF.

The rearrangement joins TRBV6-1 to TRBJ2-7; TRBD1 is a possible D gene (6 bases). Trimming removed 8 bases from V and 5 bases from J, with 19 bases in between. Germline V gene sequence: CDR1 MNHNS, CDR2 SASEGT. The CDR3 length is 14 residues. The CDR3 protein is CASQMGDNRDEQYF. CDR3 sequence (DNA): TGTGCCAGCCAGATGGGGGACAACCGCGACGAGCAGTACTTC.

The rearrangement joins TRBV18 to TRBJ1-2; TRBD1 matches 7 bases. CDR3 length equals 13 residues. Per germline, CDR1 KGHSH and CDR2 LQKENI. Germline trimming cut 3 bases from V and 6 bases from J; bases unmatched to any gene: 4. Here the CDR3 reads CASSPRTGDGYTF. CDR3 in DNA: TGTGCCAGCTCACCGCGGACAGGAGATGGCTACACCTTC.

This clone has more than one count but fewer than ten. The chain recombines TRBV20-1 with TRBJ2-2, with D hard to call. The CDR3 is made up of 11 amino acids. The germline V and J ends were trimmed by 5 bases and 9 bases, with 10 bases remaining between them. CDR1 and CDR2 (germline): DFQATT, SNEGSKA (reference sequence). The CDR3 sequence is CSASTTRELFF. CDR3 bases: TGCAGTGCTTCTACAACCCGGGAGCTGTTTTTT.